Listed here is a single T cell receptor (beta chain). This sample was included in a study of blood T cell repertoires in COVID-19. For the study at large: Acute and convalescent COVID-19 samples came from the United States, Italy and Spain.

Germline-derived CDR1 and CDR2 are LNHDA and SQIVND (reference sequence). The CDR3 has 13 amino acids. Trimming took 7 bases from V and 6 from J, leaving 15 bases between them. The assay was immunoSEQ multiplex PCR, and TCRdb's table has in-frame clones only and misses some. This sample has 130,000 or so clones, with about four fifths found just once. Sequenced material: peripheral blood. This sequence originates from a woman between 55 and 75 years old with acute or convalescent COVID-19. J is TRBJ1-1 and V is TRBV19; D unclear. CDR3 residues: CASIGPVFAEAFF. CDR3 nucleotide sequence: TGTGCCAGTATTGGTCCGGTCTTCGCTGAAGCTTTCTTT. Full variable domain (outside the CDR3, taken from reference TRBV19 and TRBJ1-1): DGGITQSPKYLFRKEGQNVTLSCEQNLNHDAMYWYRQDPGQGLRLIYYSQIVNDFQKGDIAEGYSVSREKKESFPLTVTSAQKNPTAFYLCASIGPVFAEAFFGQGTRLTVV.